One sample yielded the 2 T cell receptor beta chains listed below, sequenced in a study of T-cell memory formation after mild COVID-19. TCRdb analysed the 5' RACE reads with MiXCR anew, one entry per CDR3 protein. The sample carries under 450,000 distinct CDR3 sequences, around an eighth recorded once. Sequencing used PBMCs or a T cell subset sorted from them (not recorded which). The source is a man aged 18 to 29 who had mild COVID-19 (a few samples of this study predate the infection). Cell type and time point are not known.

This clonotype was detected only a few times. The rearrangement uses TRBV20-1 and TRBJ2-1; 8 nucleotides align to TRBD2. J lost 4 bases, V lost 3 bases, and 2 bases had no gene match. The V gene's germline CDR1 is DFQATT and CDR2 SNEGSKA (reference sequence). CDR3 length: 13 residues. CDR3 loop: CSASRGGYNEQFF. The CDR3 DNA reads as TGCAGTGCTAGTCGGGGGGGATACAATGAGCAGTTCTTC.

The rearrangement links TRBV28 to TRBJ1-2; TRBD1 matches at 11 bases. V lost 4 bases, J lost 14 bases, and 12 bases stayed unmatched. The CDR3 runs to 14 residues. In germline, CDR1 is MDHEN, CDR2 SYDVKM. For the CDR3, the DNA is TGTGCCAGCAGTTACCGGCGGACAGGGGGCATCCCGACCTTC. Translation gives CASSYRRTGGIPTF.